Each of the 19 T cell receptor beta chains below was sequenced from the same sample in a study of cytomegalovirus exposure and HLA in healthy donors. PCR primers comprised 60 Vbeta and 13 Jbeta primers. Clones were sequenced by immunoSEQ multiplex PCR, and TCRdb holds only the in-frame ones, with some missing. This sample has about 92,000 clones, with about 84% found just once. Sequenced: PBMCs. Source of these receptors: a girl aged 2-10 years in good health and CMV-seropositive.

The chain carries TRBV29-1 and TRBJ1-2; D is ambiguous. CDR3 length equals 10 residues. Trimming left V 7 bases short and J 6 bases short, with 9 bases between. CDR1 and CDR2 (germline): SQVTM, ANQGSEA. For the CDR3, the DNA is TGCAGCGCCCGAGAAGATGGCTACACCTTC. Translation gives CSAREDGYTF.

The CDR3 spells CATGEPHYEQYF. As DNA, the CDR3 is TGTGCCACCGGTGAGCCCCACTACGAGCAGTACTTC. V usage is TRBV27 and J usage is TRBJ2-7; D gene ambiguous. This CDR3 is built from 12 residues. V was pared by 10 bases and J by 3 bases, with 13 bases between. Looked up from germline, CDR1 is MNHEY and CDR2 is SMNVEV (reference sequence).

The V and J genes are TRBV30 and TRBJ2-3; D is ambiguous. This CDR3 spans 14 amino acids. Germline V lookup: CDR1 GTSNPN, CDR2 SVGIG (reference sequence). V was clipped by 3 bases and J by 6 bases, with 16 bases between them. CDR3 sequence reads: CAWSEHAVTDTQYF. Written as DNA, the CDR3 is TGTGCCTGGAGCGAACATGCGGTTACGGATACGCAGTATTTT.

CDR3 bases: TGCGCCAGCAGCTTGTTAATAACGCAGGGCGCCACCGGGGAGCTGTTTTTT. This codes for CASSLLITQGATGELFF. This rearrangement joins TRBV5-1 to TRBJ2-2; TRBD1 is a possible D gene (5 bases). From germline, CDR1 is SGHRS and CDR2 YFSETQ. V was shortened by 1 base and J by 4 bases, with 17 bases between the two germline ends. CDR3 length equals 17 residues.

The J gene is TRBJ1-1, the V gene TRBV30, with a weak D call TRBD1 (5 bases). The CDR3 length is 17 residues. CDR1 and CDR2 from the germline V gene are GTSNPN and SVGIG (reference sequence). The V and J ends lost 2 bases and 2 bases respectively, with 21 bases between them. DNA for the CDR3: TGTGCCTGGAGTCCCGTGACTCGTAGGGGAGGCAACACTGAAGCTTTCTTT. Amino acids: CAWSPVTRRGGNTEAFF.

The CDR3 protein is CASSSGRVYEQYF. The CDR3 region has the DNA TGTGCCAGCAGTAGCGGTAGGGTCTACGAGCAGTACTTC. This chain uses TRBV28 with TRBJ2-7; possibly TRBD2 for D (5 bases). Trimming cost V 5 bases and J 3 bases, with 11 bases left between them. Germline lookup yields CDR1 MDHEN and CDR2 SYDVKM. This CDR3 contains 13 residues.

This chain uses TRBV7-2 with TRBJ1-2; possibly TRBD1 for D (5 bases). From germline, CDR1 is SGHTA and CDR2 FQGNSA. CDR3 length equals 15 residues. The V gene lost 5 bases and the J gene lost 5 bases, with 18 bases spanning the gap. This chain's CDR3 is CASSPQPGGWYGYTF. CDR3 DNA: TGTGCCAGCAGCCCCCAACCTGGGGGGTGGTATGGCTACACCTTC.

This clone was detected only a few times. The chain has TRBV6-5 and TRBJ1-1, with unresolved D. The CDR3 has 12 amino acids. V dropped 2 bases and J dropped 11 bases, with 12 bases sitting between them. Germline CDR1 MNHEY, CDR2 SVGAGI. The CDR3 protein is CASSYSGQRAFF. The DNA of the CDR3 is TGTGCCAGCAGTTACAGCGGGCAAAGGGCTTTCTTT.

The chain combines TRBV4-3 with TRBJ1-4; D is uncertain. Germline CDR1 LGHNA, CDR2 YSLEER. The CDR3 length is 13 residues. Trimming took off 1 base at V and 5 bases at J, with 5 bases between the two ends. Written as DNA, the CDR3 is TGCGCCAGCAGCCAAGTATTGAATGAAAAACTGTTTTTT. Encoded protein: CASSQVLNEKLFF.

This chain links TRBV19 with TRBJ2-2; 11 bases agree with TRBD1. Germline lookup yields CDR1 LNHDA and CDR2 SQIVND (reference sequence). V lost 5 bases to trimming and J lost 6 bases; unmatched junction nucleotides: 20. The CDR3 is 20 amino acids. CDR3: CASSFGRAGQGARLAGELFF. The DNA of the CDR3 is TGTGCCAGTAGTTTCGGTCGGGCCGGACAGGGGGCGCGTCTCGCCGGGGAGCTGTTTTTT. The variable domain in full, completed from reference TRBV19 and TRBJ2-2, reads DGGITQSPKYLFRKEGQNVTLSCEQNLNHDAMYWYRQDPGQGLRLIYYSQIVNDFQKGDIAEGYSVSREKKESFPLTVTSAQKNPTAFYLCASSFGRAGQGARLAGELFFGEGSRLTVL.

This chain uses TRBV29-1 with TRBJ1-1; possible D gene TRBD1, 5 bases. V gave up 2 bases and J gave up 0 bases, with 10 bases separating them. CDR1 and CDR2 (germline): SQVTM, ANQGSEA. This CDR3 comprises 14 residues. The CDR3 sequence is CSVETTALNTEAFF. The DNA for the CDR3 is TGCAGCGTTGAAACGACAGCCTTGAACACTGAAGCTTTCTTT.

Worth noting for this clone: Different DNA sequences within this sample yield the same CDR3. The chain couples TRBV18 to TRBJ1-4, with 8 positions matching TRBD1. The V segment lost 4 bases and the J segment 5 bases; nucleotides outside the gene matches: 3. There are 14 residues in the CDR3. CDR1 is KGHSH and CDR2 is LQKENI in the germline V gene. The CDR3 DNA is TGTGCCAGCTCACTCGACAGGGGAAATGAAAAACTGTTTTTT. Protein product: CASSLDRGNEKLFF.

V usage is TRBV6-6 and J usage is TRBJ1-1; possibly TRBD1 for D (6 bases). The CDR3 length is 16 residues. Germline V gene lookup returns CDR1 MNHNY and CDR2 SVGAGI (reference sequence). Trimming took off 2 bases at V and 3 bases at J, with 16 bases between the two ends. For the CDR3, the DNA is TGTGCCAGCAGTTACCAGCCAGGGGACGGGGACACTGAAGCTTTCTTT. Its translation: CASSYQPGDGDTEAFF.

This clone was seen a single time. The V and J genes are TRBV6-5 and TRBJ2-7; D is undetermined. V lost 5 bases, J lost 0 bases, and 11 bases lay in between. CDR1 MNHEY and CDR2 SVGAGI come from the germline V gene. This CDR3 contains 14 residues. CDR3 in amino acids: CASSPPQSSYEQYF. CDR3 sequence (DNA): TGTGCCAGCAGTCCCCCACAGAGCTCCTACGAGCAGTACTTC.

This clone was observed a few times. V and J are TRBV5-1 and TRBJ2-3; TRBD2 aligns across 14 bases. This CDR3 region has 20 residues. Unmatched junction bases numbered 23, after V lost 4 bases and J lost 10 bases. CDR1 and CDR2 (germline): SGHRS, YFSETQ. The CDR3 spells CASSLGLAGEERLKAGAQYF. In DNA form, the CDR3 reads TGCGCCAGCAGCCTGGGACTAGCGGGAGAGGAAAGGCTTAAAGCCGGGGCGCAGTATTTT.

The chain combines TRBV5-1 with TRBJ1-2; no definite D call. V was trimmed by 3 bases and J by 0 bases, leaving 6 bases between them. The CDR3 is 13 residues long. The germline gives CDR1 SGHRS, CDR2 YFSETQ. CDR3 protein: CASSSGTNYGYTF. The CDR3 nucleotides read TGCGCCAGCAGCTCCGGGACTAACTATGGCTACACCTTC.

This sequence joins TRBV25-1 and TRBJ1-1; D remains unclear. Germline V lookup: CDR1 MGHDK, CDR2 SYGVNS. The CDR3 is 14 amino acids. V dropped 1 base and J dropped 1 base, with 7 bases sitting between them. CDR3 residues: CASSESHRNTEAFF. CDR3 DNA sequence: TGTGCCAGCAGTGAATCCCACAGGAACACTGAAGCTTTCTTT.

This clone is a singleton in its sample. The genes are TRBV9 and TRBJ1-2, with 8 bases that match TRBD1. The CDR3 has 15 amino acids. V shed 2 bases, J shed 1 base, and the junction held 4 bases outside the gene matches. From germline, CDR1 is SGDLS and CDR2 YYNGEE. In DNA form, the CDR3 reads TGTGCCAGCAGCGTGGGGACAGGTATTAACTATGGCTACACCTTC. It translates to CASSVGTGINYGYTF.

The chain combines TRBV9 with TRBJ2-3, with no clear D. The CDR3 is made up of 15 amino acids. Germline CDR1 reads SGDLS; CDR2 reads YYNGEE. The V gene lost 4 bases and the J gene lost 6 bases, with 18 bases spanning the gap. Here the CDR3 reads CASSSLRLGMDTQYF. Written as DNA, the CDR3 is TGTGCCAGCAGCTCCCTACGACTGGGTATGGATACGCAGTATTTT.